This T cell receptor beta chain was recorded in a study of identical twins. This clonotype was picked up a small number of times. Antigen: not known. TCRdb processed the 5' RACE reads anew with MiXCR; each CDR3 protein has one entry. The repertoire has roughly 750,000 distinct CDR3 sequences, 21% of them found once; the top ten carry around 4.4%. The CDR3 contains 15 residues. Germline V gene data show CDR1 as MNHEY and CDR2 as SVGEGT. Trimming left V 1 base short and J 1 base short, with 8 bases between. General study points: Cord blood beta clonotypes that were abundant carried fewer insertions, and memory repertoires showed no such trend.

These data were also filed under a second study, of T cells expressing NK-cell markers. As reported in that work: The CD3+CD56-NKG2C+ fraction was also led by these clonotypes in a few donors.

The clonotype originates from a woman aged 18-29 years in good health. The rearrangement joins TRBV6-2 or TRBV6-3 to TRBJ2-1; TRBD2 might be the D (6 bases). The source material was PBMCs. This chain's CDR3 is CASSYWDLSYNEQFF. CDR3 sequence (DNA): TGTGCCAGCAGTTACTGGGACTTATCCTACAATGAGCAGTTCTTC.